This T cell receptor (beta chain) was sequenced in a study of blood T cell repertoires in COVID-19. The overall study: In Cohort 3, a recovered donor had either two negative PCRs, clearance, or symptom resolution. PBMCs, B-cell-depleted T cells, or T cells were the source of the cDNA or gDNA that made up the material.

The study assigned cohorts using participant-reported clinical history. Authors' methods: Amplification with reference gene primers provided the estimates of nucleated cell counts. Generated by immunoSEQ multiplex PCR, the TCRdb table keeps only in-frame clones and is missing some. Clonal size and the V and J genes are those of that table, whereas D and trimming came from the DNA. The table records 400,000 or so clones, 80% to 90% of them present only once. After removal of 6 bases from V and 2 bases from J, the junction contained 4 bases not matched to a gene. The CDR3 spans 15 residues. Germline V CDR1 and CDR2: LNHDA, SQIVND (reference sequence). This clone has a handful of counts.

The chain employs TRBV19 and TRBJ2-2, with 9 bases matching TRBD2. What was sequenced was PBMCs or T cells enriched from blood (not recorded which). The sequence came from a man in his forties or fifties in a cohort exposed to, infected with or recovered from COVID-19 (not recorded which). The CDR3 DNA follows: TGTGCCAGTAGGAAAGCGGGGGGAAACACCGGGGAGCTGTTTTTT. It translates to CASRKAGGNTGELFF. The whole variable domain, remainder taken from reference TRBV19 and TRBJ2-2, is DGGITQSPKYLFRKEGQNVTLSCEQNLNHDAMYWYRQDPGQGLRLIYYSQIVNDFQKGDIAEGYSVSREKKESFPLTVTSAQKNPTAFYLCASRKAGGNTGELFFGEGSRLTVL.